These T cell receptor beta chains were read from a single sample in a study of post-analysis software for immune sequencing data. TCRdb called the PCR reads again in MiXCR, with one record for every CDR3 protein. This table has about 400,000 distinct CDR3 sequences, less than 40% appearing once. Sequenced: blood. Receptors originate from a girl aged 10 to 17 with multiple sclerosis. CDR3s include the opening cysteine and the closing phenylalanine or tryptophan. D genes are given only for firm matches. Clone size appears in some rows only: once, few, many, or a class for an expanded clone.

V gene: TRBV4-3; D gene: -; CDR3 length: 15; J gene: TRBJ2-7; clone size: -; CDR3 protein: CASSPRVGGAYEQYF; CDR3 DNA: TGCGCCAGCAGCCCAAGGGTGGGGGGCGCCTACGAGCAGTACTTC
V gene: TRBV7-2; D gene: -; CDR3 length: 14; J gene: TRBJ1-6; clone size: -; CDR3 protein: CASSSGGSRTPLHF; CDR3 DNA: TGTGCCAGCAGCTCCGGGGGCAGCCGGACACCCCTCCACTTT
V gene: TRBV24-1; D gene: -; CDR3 length: 13; J gene: TRBJ2-7; clone size: few; CDR3 protein: CATSDSAVLEQYF; CDR3 DNA: TGTGCCACCAGTGATTCGGCGGTTTTGGAGCAGTACTTC
V gene: TRBV7-2; D gene: -; CDR3 length: 14; J gene: TRBJ2-5; clone size: -; CDR3 protein: CASRFGTSEGTQYF; CDR3 DNA: TGTGCCAGCAGGTTCGGGACATCAGAAGGGACCCAGTACTTC
V gene: TRBV11-3; D gene: -; CDR3 length: 14; J gene: TRBJ2-2; clone size: -; CDR3 protein: CASSLGPTKGELFF; CDR3 DNA: TGTGCCAGCAGCTTAGGACCCACTAAGGGGGAGCTGTTTTTT
V gene: TRBV6-2/TRBV6-3; D gene: -; CDR3 length: 12; J gene: TRBJ2-3; clone size: -; CDR3 protein: CASSYTTDTQYF; CDR3 DNA: TGTGCCAGCAGTTATACGACAGATACGCAGTATTTT
V gene: TRBV5-1; D gene: -; CDR3 length: 15; J gene: TRBJ2-1; clone size: once; CDR3 protein: CASSLGQTNYNEQFF; CDR3 DNA: TGCGCCAGCAGCTTGGGACAGACAAACTACAATGAGCAGTTCTTC
V gene: TRBV2; D gene: TRBD1; CDR3 length: 16; J gene: TRBJ2-4; clone size: -; CDR3 protein: CASSELWTGLGNIQYF; CDR3 DNA: TGTGCCAGCAGTGAACTGTGGACAGGGCTTGGAAACATTCAGTACTTC
V gene: TRBV11-2; D gene: -; CDR3 length: 17; J gene: TRBJ2-7; clone size: few; CDR3 protein: CASSLDKRGSSSYEQYF; CDR3 DNA: TGTGCCAGCAGCTTAGATAAAAGAGGGTCGAGCTCCTACGAGCAGTACTTC
V gene: TRBV5-1; D gene: -; CDR3 length: 14; J gene: TRBJ2-3; clone size: many; CDR3 protein: CASSLGGTRDTQYF; CDR3 DNA: TGCGCCAGCAGCTTGGGCGGCACAAGAGATACGCAGTATTTT
V gene: TRBV24-1; D gene: -; CDR3 length: 13; J gene: TRBJ2-7; clone size: once; CDR3 protein: CATSDLPTGRQYF; CDR3 DNA: TGTGCCACCAGTGATTTGCCCACAGGGAGGCAGTACTTC
V gene: TRBV20-1; D gene: -; CDR3 length: 14; J gene: TRBJ2-7; clone size: few; CDR3 protein: CSARPIDSTYEQYF; CDR3 DNA: TGCAGTGCTCGACCGATCGACAGCACCTACGAGCAGTACTTC
V gene: TRBV21-1; D gene: -; CDR3 length: 17; J gene: TRBJ1-1; clone size: -; CDR3 protein: CASSKVTGGRGKTEAFF; CDR3 DNA: TGTGCCAGCAGCAAAGTTACAGGGGGTAGGGGAAAGACTGAAGCTTTCTTT
V gene: TRBV15; D gene: -; CDR3 length: 16; J gene: TRBJ2-2; clone size: -; CDR3 protein: CATSHGVARRTGELFF; CDR3 DNA: TGTGCCACCAGCCATGGGGTTGCCAGGAGGACCGGGGAGCTGTTTTTT
V gene: TRBV4-1; D gene: TRBD1; CDR3 length: 17; J gene: TRBJ1-4; clone size: -; CDR3 protein: CASSQEGQATGSEKLFF; CDR3 DNA: TGCGCCAGCAGCCAAGAGGGACAGGCCACGGGTAGTGAAAAACTGTTTTTT
V gene: TRBV29-1; D gene: -; CDR3 length: 13; J gene: TRBJ1-5; clone size: -; CDR3 protein: CSAQQGNDQPQHF; CDR3 DNA: TGCAGCGCTCAGCAGGGTAACGATCAGCCCCAGCATTTT
V gene: TRBV12-3/TRBV12-4; D gene: -; CDR3 length: 13; J gene: TRBJ2-5; clone size: few; CDR3 protein: CASSFRGEETQYF; CDR3 DNA: TGTGCCAGCAGTTTTAGGGGTGAGGAGACCCAGTACTTC
V gene: TRBV12-3/TRBV12-4; D gene: -; CDR3 length: 12; J gene: TRBJ2-7; clone size: -; CDR3 protein: CASNDGGYEQYF; CDR3 DNA: TGTGCCAGCAACGACGGAGGCTACGAGCAGTACTTC
V gene: TRBV9; D gene: TRBD1; CDR3 length: 16; J gene: TRBJ2-1; clone size: few; CDR3 protein: CASSGDRVGSYNEQFF; CDR3 DNA: TGTGCCAGCAGCGGGGACAGGGTTGGATCCTACAATGAGCAGTTCTTC
V gene: TRBV10-2; D gene: -; CDR3 length: 14; J gene: TRBJ1-2; clone size: few; CDR3 protein: CASSAGKRDYGYTF; CDR3 DNA: TGCGCCAGCAGTGCGGGGAAGAGGGATTATGGCTACACCTTC
V gene: TRBV7-9; D gene: -; CDR3 length: 13; J gene: TRBJ2-1; clone size: -; CDR3 protein: CASSFDSNNEQFF; CDR3 DNA: TGTGCCAGCAGCTTCGACAGCAACAATGAGCAGTTCTTC
V gene: TRBV12-3/TRBV12-4; D gene: -; CDR3 length: 12; J gene: TRBJ1-1; clone size: -; CDR3 protein: CASSFAGAHAFF; CDR3 DNA: TGTGCCAGCAGTTTTGCCGGGGCCCACGCTTTCTTT
V gene: TRBV9; D gene: TRBD1; CDR3 length: 15; J gene: TRBJ1-1; clone size: -; CDR3 protein: CASNPTGTGYTEAFF; CDR3 DNA: TGTGCCAGCAACCCGACCGGGACAGGGTACACTGAAGCTTTCTTT
V gene: TRBV10-2; D gene: -; CDR3 length: 13; J gene: TRBJ2-5; clone size: few; CDR3 protein: CASSDGGEETQYF; CDR3 DNA: TGCGCCAGCAGTGACGGCGGGGAAGAGACCCAGTACTTC
V gene: TRBV6-5; D gene: TRBD2; CDR3 length: 15; J gene: TRBJ2-1; clone size: few; CDR3 protein: CASSLRTSGLGEQFF; CDR3 DNA: TGTGCCAGCAGTCTTCGGACTAGCGGCTTAGGGGAGCAGTTCTTC
V gene: TRBV27; D gene: TRBD1; CDR3 length: 15; J gene: TRBJ2-7; clone size: -; CDR3 protein: CASSSGTGSPYEQYF; CDR3 DNA: TGTGCCAGCAGTTCCGGGACAGGGTCGCCCTACGAGCAGTACTTC
V gene: TRBV10-3; D gene: TRBD1; CDR3 length: 16; J gene: TRBJ2-7; clone size: few; CDR3 protein: CAIRRTGALNLSEQYF; CDR3 DNA: TGTGCCATCCGAAGGACAGGGGCCCTAAACCTTTCCGAGCAGTACTTC
V gene: TRBV4-3; D gene: -; CDR3 length: 14; J gene: TRBJ2-7; clone size: -; CDR3 protein: CASSQDSGFYEQYF; CDR3 DNA: TGCGCCAGCAGCCAAGATAGTGGGTTCTACGAGCAGTACTTC
V gene: TRBV7-8; D gene: TRBD1; CDR3 length: 16; J gene: TRBJ2-1; clone size: -; CDR3 protein: CVSSSPTGQPYNEQFF; CDR3 DNA: TGTGTCAGCAGCTCTCCGACAGGGCAACCCTACAATGAGCAGTTCTTC
V gene: TRBV7-6; D gene: -; CDR3 length: 15; J gene: TRBJ2-3; clone size: -; CDR3 protein: CASSSEAGRTDTQYF; CDR3 DNA: TGTGCCAGCAGCTCGGAGGCGGGGAGGACAGATACGCAGTATTTT
V gene: TRBV6-1; D gene: TRBD1; CDR3 length: 15; J gene: TRBJ1-6; clone size: few; CDR3 protein: CASKPGTVGNSPLHF; CDR3 DNA: TGTGCCAGTAAACCTGGGACAGTCGGTAATTCACCCCTCCACTTT
V gene: TRBV20-1; D gene: -; CDR3 length: 11; J gene: TRBJ2-7; clone size: -; CDR3 protein: CSASRAYEQYF; CDR3 DNA: TGCAGTGCTAGCCGAGCCTACGAGCAGTACTTC
V gene: TRBV7-6; D gene: TRBD1; CDR3 length: 14; J gene: TRBJ1-2; clone size: many; CDR3 protein: CASSLRQGNYGYTF; CDR3 DNA: TGTGCCAGCAGCCTGAGACAGGGGAACTATGGCTACACCTTC
V gene: TRBV6-1; D gene: TRBD2; CDR3 length: 19; J gene: TRBJ2-1; clone size: -; CDR3 protein: CASIRLAGGSPKSYNEQFF; CDR3 DNA: TGTGCCAGCATCCGACTAGCGGGGGGCTCACCGAAGTCCTACAATGAGCAGTTCTTC
V gene: TRBV7-3; D gene: -; CDR3 length: 15; J gene: TRBJ2-5; clone size: few; CDR3 protein: CASSLRGEYQETQYF; CDR3 DNA: TGTGCCAGCAGCCTCAGGGGAGAGTACCAAGAGACCCAGTACTTC
V gene: TRBV4-1; D gene: TRBD1; CDR3 length: 16; J gene: TRBJ1-1; clone size: few; CDR3 protein: CASSQSRGAEVTEAFF; CDR3 DNA: TGCGCCAGCAGCCAAAGCAGGGGGGCGGAGGTGACTGAAGCTTTCTTT
V gene: TRBV5-1; D gene: TRBD1; CDR3 length: 14; J gene: TRBJ2-3; clone size: -; CDR3 protein: CASSEGQSTDTQYF; CDR3 DNA: TGCGCCAGCAGCGAGGGACAGTCCACAGATACGCAGTATTTT
V gene: TRBV7-9; D gene: TRBD1; CDR3 length: 15; J gene: TRBJ2-3; clone size: few; CDR3 protein: CASSRRTGGGDTQYF; CDR3 DNA: TGTGCCAGCAGCCGTCGGACAGGGGGAGGGGATACGCAGTATTTT
V gene: TRBV20-1; D gene: -; CDR3 length: 11; J gene: TRBJ2-1; clone size: -; CDR3 protein: CSASPYNEQFF; CDR3 DNA: TGCAGTGCTAGCCCCTACAATGAGCAGTTCTTC
V gene: TRBV9; D gene: -; CDR3 length: 13; J gene: TRBJ2-5; clone size: few; CDR3 protein: CASSVAQTETQYF; CDR3 DNA: TGTGCCAGCAGCGTAGCCCAGACAGAGACCCAGTACTTC
V gene: TRBV7-2; D gene: -; CDR3 length: 13; J gene: TRBJ2-5; clone size: few; CDR3 protein: CASSLTTGETQYF; CDR3 DNA: TGTGCCAGCAGCCTTACAACGGGAGAGACCCAGTACTTC
V gene: TRBV12-3/TRBV12-4; D gene: TRBD2; CDR3 length: 20; J gene: TRBJ2-3; clone size: -; CDR3 protein: CASSLTGLAGTLFSTDVQYF; CDR3 DNA: TGTGCCAGCAGTTTAACCGGACTAGCGGGGACATTGTTCAGCACAGATGTGCAATATTTT
V gene: TRBV3-1; D gene: TRBD1; CDR3 length: 15; J gene: TRBJ2-7; clone size: -; CDR3 protein: CASSEDRGVMNEQYF; CDR3 DNA: TGTGCCAGCAGCGAAGACAGGGGAGTGATGAACGAGCAGTACTTC
V gene: TRBV6-2/TRBV6-3; D gene: TRBD1; CDR3 length: 15; J gene: TRBJ2-1; clone size: few; CDR3 protein: CASSDPGTGIYEQFF; CDR3 DNA: TGTGCCAGCAGCGATCCCGGGACAGGTATCTATGAGCAGTTCTTC
V gene: TRBV7-9; D gene: -; CDR3 length: 15; J gene: TRBJ2-1; clone size: -; CDR3 protein: CASSKPGLSYNEQFF; CDR3 DNA: TGTGCCAGCAGCAAGCCGGGTCTCTCCTACAATGAGCAGTTCTTC
V gene: TRBV5-1; D gene: TRBD1; CDR3 length: 16; J gene: TRBJ2-1; clone size: -; CDR3 protein: CATGTGFGASYNEQFF; CDR3 DNA: TGCGCCACCGGGACAGGGTTCGGGGCCTCCTACAATGAGCAGTTCTTC
V gene: TRBV5-1; D gene: -; CDR3 length: 15; J gene: TRBJ2-3; clone size: -; CDR3 protein: CTSSFGDTGTDTQYF; CDR3 DNA: TGCACCAGCAGCTTTGGGGACACCGGCACAGATACGCAGTATTTT
V gene: TRBV20-1; D gene: TRBD1; CDR3 length: 15; J gene: TRBJ2-5; clone size: -; CDR3 protein: CSASGSGTGQETQYF; CDR3 DNA: TGCAGTGCTAGCGGCTCCGGGACAGGGCAAGAGACCCAGTACTTC
V gene: TRBV6-6; D gene: TRBD2; CDR3 length: 16; J gene: TRBJ2-7; clone size: few; CDR3 protein: CASSYGGRGSSYEQYF; CDR3 DNA: TGTGCCAGCAGTTATGGGGGGAGGGGCAGCTCCTACGAGCAGTACTTC
V gene: TRBV4-1; D gene: -; CDR3 length: 15; J gene: TRBJ2-5; clone size: few; CDR3 protein: CASSQEGTFQETQYF; CDR3 DNA: TGCGCCAGCAGCCAAGAAGGGACATTTCAAGAGACCCAGTACTTC
V gene: TRBV5-1; D gene: -; CDR3 length: 16; J gene: TRBJ2-4; clone size: few; CDR3 protein: CASGSGTLGAKNIQYF; CDR3 DNA: TGCGCCAGCGGATCAGGAACCCTAGGAGCCAAAAACATTCAGTACTTC
V gene: TRBV15; D gene: TRBD1; CDR3 length: 14; J gene: TRBJ1-2; clone size: -; CDR3 protein: CATSAQQGAAGYTF; CDR3 DNA: TGTGCCACCAGCGCGCAACAGGGGGCCGCTGGCTACACCTTC
V gene: TRBV25-1; D gene: -; CDR3 length: 15; J gene: TRBJ2-1; clone size: -; CDR3 protein: CASSEWLDLYNEQFF; CDR3 DNA: TGTGCCAGCAGTGAATGGCTGGACCTCTACAATGAGCAGTTCTTC
V gene: TRBV7-9; D gene: -; CDR3 length: 13; J gene: TRBJ1-2; clone size: -; CDR3 protein: CASSVGGGYGYTF; CDR3 DNA: TGTGCCAGCAGCGTAGGCGGGGGCTATGGCTACACCTTC
V gene: TRBV4-2; D gene: -; CDR3 length: 13; J gene: TRBJ2-5; clone size: -; CDR3 protein: CASSQAILETQYF; CDR3 DNA: TGTGCCAGCAGCCAAGCTATCTTGGAGACCCAGTACTTC
V gene: TRBV4-2; D gene: TRBD2; CDR3 length: 17; J gene: TRBJ2-3; clone size: -; CDR3 protein: CASSQGAGGPRTDTQYF; CDR3 DNA: TGTGCCAGCAGCCAAGGAGCGGGGGGGCCCCGCACAGATACGCAGTATTTT
V gene: TRBV7-2; D gene: -; CDR3 length: 14; J gene: TRBJ1-5; clone size: many; CDR3 protein: CASSLVTDNQPQHF; CDR3 DNA: TGTGCCAGCAGCTTAGTCACAGACAATCAGCCCCAGCATTTT
V gene: TRBV6-6; D gene: -; CDR3 length: 11; J gene: TRBJ1-1; clone size: once; CDR3 protein: CARMSGGAAFF; CDR3 DNA: TGTGCCAGGATGTCGGGGGGCGCGGCTTTCTTT
V gene: TRBV29-1; D gene: -; CDR3 length: 17; J gene: TRBJ1-2; clone size: -; CDR3 protein: CSVEEWDGTDSNYGYTF; CDR3 DNA: TGCAGCGTTGAAGAGTGGGACGGAACAGACTCTAACTATGGCTACACCTTC